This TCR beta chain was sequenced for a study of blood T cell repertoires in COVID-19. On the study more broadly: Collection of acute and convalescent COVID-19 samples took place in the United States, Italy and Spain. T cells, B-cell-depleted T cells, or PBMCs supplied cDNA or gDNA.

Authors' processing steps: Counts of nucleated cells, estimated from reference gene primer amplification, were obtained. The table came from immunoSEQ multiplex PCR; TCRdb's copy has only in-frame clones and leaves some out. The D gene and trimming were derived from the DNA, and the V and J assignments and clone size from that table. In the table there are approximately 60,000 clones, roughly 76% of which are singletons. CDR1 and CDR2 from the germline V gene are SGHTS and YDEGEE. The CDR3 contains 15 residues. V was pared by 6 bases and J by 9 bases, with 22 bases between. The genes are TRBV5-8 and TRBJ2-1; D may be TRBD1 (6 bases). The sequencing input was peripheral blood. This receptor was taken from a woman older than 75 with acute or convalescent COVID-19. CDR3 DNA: TGTGCCAGCAACCTGGGGGCGGACCGTCTAGGTGAGCAGTTCTTC. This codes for CASNLGADRLGEQFF.